The 15 T cell receptor beta chains below all came from one sample that was sequenced in a study of blood T cell repertoires in COVID-19. TCRdb's table, derived via immunoSEQ multiplex PCR, lists solely in-frame clones and lacks some. Of about 440,000 clones listed, 80% to 90% are singletons. Sequencing was performed on peripheral blood. The receptor set was obtained from a woman in her 30s with acute or convalescent COVID-19.

The rearrangement uses TRBV18 and TRBJ2-3, with D uncertain. The V end lost 3 bases, the J end lost 5 bases, and 21 bases lay between the germline ends. CDR1 KGHSH and CDR2 LQKENI come from the germline V gene. The CDR3 contains 17 residues. In DNA, the CDR3 is TGTGCCAGCTCACCTATCCCGGGTGAAGAGTCGGAAGATACGCAGTATTTT. It is translated as CASSPIPGEESEDTQYF. Full variable domain (missing parts from reference TRBV18 and TRBJ2-3): NAGVMQNPRHLVRRRGQEARLRCSPMKGHSHVYWYRQLPEEGLKFMVYLQKENIIDESGMPKERFSAEFPKEGPSILRIQQVVRGDSAAYFCASSPIPGEESEDTQYFGPGTRLTVL.

The chain has TRBV6-1 and TRBJ2-7, with 10 bases fitting TRBD1. The CDR3 is 16 residues long. Germline trimming cut 4 bases from V and 4 bases from J; bases unmatched to any gene: 10. CDR1 MNHNS and CDR2 SASEGT come from the germline V gene. In DNA form, the CDR3 reads TGTGCCAGCAGTGCTCCGGGACAGGGGTATGGGTACGAGCAGTACTTC. Encoded protein: CASSAPGQGYGYEQYF.

The chain joins TRBV11-2 to TRBJ2-1; TRBD1 matches at 7 bases. Trimming removed 5 bases from V and 6 bases from J; junction bases left unmatched: 13. Per germline, CDR1 SGHAT and CDR2 FQNNGV. This CDR3 comprises 16 residues. In DNA, the CDR3 is TGTGCCAGCAGCCCCCGACAGGGCCTAACTCTCAATGAGCAGTTCTTC. Amino acids: CASSPRQGLTLNEQFF. Variable domain in full (rest from reference TRBV11-2 and TRBJ2-1): EAGVAQSPRYKIIEKRQSVAFWCNPISGHATLYWYQQILGQGPKLLIQFQNNGVVDDSQLPKDRFSAERLKGVDSTLKIQPAKLEDSAVYLCASSPRQGLTLNEQFFGPGTRLTVL.

This chain uses TRBV19 with TRBJ2-4; 7 nucleotides agree with TRBD2. Germline V gene lookup returns CDR1 LNHDA and CDR2 SQIVND (reference sequence). V dropped 1 base and J dropped 4; count of bases not matched to a gene: 7. This CDR3 has 16 residues. CDR3 bases: TGTGCCAGTAGTATAGTGGCTAGCGGTCGAAAAAACATTCAGTACTTC. Its protein is CASSIVASGRKNIQYF.

Details on this clone: A read error may account for a junction end that differs from germline. This chain links TRBV19 with TRBJ2-7, with TRBD1 identical over 9 bases. Germline assignment: CDR1 LNHDA and CDR2 SQIVND (reference sequence). The CDR3 loop spans 13 amino acids. In nucleotides, the CDR3 is TGTGCCAGTAGTGCCGCCGGGACAGGGCCCGCGGACTTC. It encodes CASSAAGTGPADF.

The chain combines TRBV5-4 with TRBJ2-1; D unresolved. V lost 1 base to trimming and J lost 6 bases, with 11 bases between them. Germline lookup yields CDR1 SGHNT and CDR2 YYREEE (reference sequence). This CDR3 has 14 amino acids. CDR3 in amino acids: CASSLNLVSNEQFF. The DNA of the CDR3 is TGTGCCAGCAGCTTGAATCTTGTTAGCAATGAGCAGTTCTTC.

V is TRBV12-2 and J is TRBJ1-1; the listed D gene, TRBD1, was not tested against the DNA. TRBV12-2 is deemed a pseudogene. The CDR3 consists of 17 residues. CDR3 protein: CASLLDRDRGINTEAFF. The CDR3 DNA sequence: TGTGCAAGTCTCCTGGATCGGGACAGGGGCATCAACACTGAAGCTTTCTTT.

The chain has TRBV6-1 and TRBJ1-6; 7 bases align to TRBD1. J was trimmed by 5 bases and V by 6 bases; bases with no gene match: 10. CDR1 is MNHNS, CDR2 SASEGT, per germline. The CDR3 consists of 16 residues. For the CDR3, the DNA is TGTGCCAGCAGCGAAAACCTTACAGGGGATAATTCACCCCTCCACTTT. Encoded protein: CASSENLTGDNSPLHF.

The rearrangement links TRBV3-1 (or the pseudogene TRBV3-2) to TRBJ2-6; TRBD2 aligns across 11 bases. The germline CDR1 and CDR2 sequences are LGHDT and YNNKEL (reference sequence). CDR3 size: 21 residues. V lost 1 base and J lost 4; bases outside the gene matches: 15. In DNA form, the CDR3 reads TGTGCCAGCAGCCAAGCACCCTACGTAGCGGGGGGGTTCTCCGGGGCCAACGTCCTGACTTTC. Protein product: CASSQAPYVAGGFSGANVLTF.

The chain recombines TRBV7-2 with TRBJ1-2; 7 nucleotides agree with TRBD1. The CDR3 runs to 15 residues. J lost 4 bases, V lost 5 bases, and 10 bases had no gene match. In germline, CDR1 is SGHTA, CDR2 FQGNSA. CDR3 DNA: TGTGCCAGCAGCACACGACAGGGTAGAGGCTATGGCTACACCTTC. It specifies CASSTRQGRGYGYTF.

This clone has a single count. The chain is built from TRBV27 and TRBJ2-7; a weak D match, TRBD2 (6 bases). This CDR3 is 16 amino acids long. Germline lookup yields CDR1 MNHEY and CDR2 SMNVEV (reference sequence). Trimming left V 2 bases short and J 0 bases short, with 14 bases between. The CDR3 region has the DNA TGTGCCAGCAGTTTAAAAATACGGGGGAACTCCTACGAGCAGTACTTC. It is translated as CASSLKIRGNSYEQYF.

This clone was counted ten times or more. The chain uses TRBV10-2 and TRBJ2-1; 9 nucleotides agree with TRBD2. The junction had 8 bases not matched to a gene; V was cut back by 1 base and J by 7 bases. The CDR3 has 16 amino acids. CDR1 and CDR2 from the germline V gene are WSHSY and SAAADI. CDR3 sequence reads: CASSEWRGGLRNEQFF. The CDR3 DNA is TGCGCCAGCAGTGAGTGGCGGGGGGGCCTTAGGAATGAGCAGTTCTTC.

The CDR3: CASSNPRDRGQPQHF. CDR3 nucleotides: TGTGCCAGCAGTAACCCCCGGGACAGGGGCCAGCCCCAGCATTTT. The chain employs TRBV27 and TRBJ1-5; 10 bases align to TRBD1. The V and J ends lost 5 bases and 7 bases, in that order; junction bases with no gene match: 8. The CDR3 loop spans 15 amino acids. The germline gives CDR1 MNHEY, CDR2 SMNVEV (reference sequence).

CDR3 residues: CASRMDSVNTEAFF. In DNA form, the CDR3 reads TGTGCCAGCAGAATGGACAGTGTGAACACTGAAGCTTTCTTT. The chain uses TRBV2 and TRBJ1-1; D may be TRBD1 (6 bases). The CDR3 extends over 14 amino acids. CDR1 is SNHLY, CDR2 FYNNEI, per germline. The V and J ends lost 6 bases and 0 bases respectively, with 11 bases between them.

This clone was seen a few times. This rearrangement joins TRBV12-3 or TRBV12-4 to TRBJ2-7; possible D gene TRBD1, 5 bases. Between the trimmed V and J ends, which lost 7 bases and 4 bases, there was a span of 14 bases. This CDR3 contains 13 residues. The DNA of the CDR3 is TGTGCCAGCACTCTTTGGGGCTCGTACGAGCAGTACTTC. Encoded protein: CASTLWGSYEQYF.